A single sample is the source of the 17 T cell receptor beta chains below, sequenced in a study of blood T cell repertoires in COVID-19 (dated by TCRdb to about 2020). The receptor library was made with the immunoSEQ multiplex PCR assay. This is the immuneACCESS table as TCRdb keeps it, with only in-frame sequences that have V and J called. A part of the clones is gone; compared with another copy, unresolved V genes explain less than half, and the rest is unexplained. The sample profile shows 350,000 to 450,000 clones; 87% of them were found once. The top ten clonotypes cover approximately 2.5% of the sample. Sequencing used peripheral blood. Source of these receptors: a woman aged 60 to 75 with COVID-19, enrolled during active disease.

V usage is TRBV25-1 and J usage is TRBJ2-5; D may be TRBD2 (6 bases). The CDR3 runs to 14 residues. Germline-derived CDR1 and CDR2 are MGHDK and SYGVNS. The V gene lost 6 bases and the J gene lost 2 bases, with 13 bases spanning the gap. The DNA of the CDR3 is TGTGCCAGCAGCTCCAGGAGGGATCAAGAGACCCAGTACTTC. Translating it yields CASSSRRDQETQYF.

In this sample, this clone turned up many times. This chain links TRBV5-4 with TRBJ2-1; the match to TRBD2 covers 14 bases. Trimming took 4 bases from V and 9 from J; bases not matched to a gene: 6. The CDR3 loop spans 15 amino acids. Germline V gene lookup returns CDR1 SGHNT and CDR2 YYREEE (reference sequence). CDR3 protein: CASSPGLAGEREQFF. The CDR3 nucleotides are TGTGCCAGCAGCCCGGGACTAGCGGGGGAACGTGAGCAGTTCTTC.

V usage is TRBV6-5 and J usage is TRBJ1-2, with a weak D call TRBD1 (6 bases). This CDR3 region has 15 residues. V lost 6 bases to trimming and J lost 2 bases, with 16 bases between them. Germline loops: CDR1 MNHEY, CDR2 SVGAGI. CDR3 sequence (DNA): TGTGCCAGCAGATCCCGGGACACAGCAAACTATGGCTACACCTTC. The encoded protein is CASRSRDTANYGYTF.

The genes are TRBV6-5 and TRBJ1-2; D gene uncertain. CDR1 MNHEY and CDR2 SVGAGI come from the germline V gene. V gave up 0 bases and J gave up 2 bases, with 10 bases separating them. The CDR3 covers 15 residues. The CDR3 bases are TGTGCCAGCAGTTACTCTGGCAGGAACAACTATGGCTACACCTTC. It translates to CASSYSGRNNYGYTF.

The J gene is TRBJ2-7, the V gene TRBV27, with a tentative D call TRBD2 (5 bases). This CDR3 spans 15 amino acids. Germline CDR1 reads MNHEY; CDR2 reads SMNVEV (reference sequence). V gave up 2 bases and J gave up 4 bases, with 15 bases separating them. The CDR3 nucleotides read TGTGCCAGCAGTTTAGGACTGCGTATGCCTTACGAGCAGTACTTC. Translated: CASSLGLRMPYEQYF.

The chain links TRBV24-1 to TRBJ2-2; 12 nucleotides match TRBD1. The length of the CDR3 is 17 residues. V was clipped by 3 bases and J by 7 bases; unmatched bases: 8. Germline V gene data show CDR1 as KGHDR and CDR2 as SFDVKD. As DNA, the CDR3 is TGTGCCACCAGTGATCCACTGGGACAGGGGGCCGTCGGGGAGCTGTTTTTT. Protein product: CATSDPLGQGAVGELFF.

The chain employs TRBV7-9 and TRBJ2-6, with 7 positions matching TRBD1. CDR1 and CDR2 from the germline V gene are SEHNR and FQNEAQ (reference sequence). Losses at the gene ends were 5 bases for V and 2 bases for J; bases not matched to a gene: 6. This CDR3 region has 16 residues. CDR3 protein: CASSPRQGTGANVLTF. The CDR3 DNA reads as TGTGCCAGCAGCCCGAGACAGGGCACTGGGGCCAACGTCCTGACTTTC.

This chain joins TRBV20-1 and TRBJ1-1; unclear D gene. CDR3 length: 11 residues. V was clipped by 6 bases and J by 1 base, with 6 bases between them. Per the germline V gene, CDR1 is DFQATT and CDR2 is SNEGSKA (reference sequence). CDR3 bases: TGCAGTGCGACAAGGAACACTGAAGCTTTCTTT. As protein: CSATRNTEAFF.

The V and J genes are TRBV4-1 and TRBJ1-2; tentative D call: TRBD1 (5 bases). This CDR3 spans 13 amino acids. V lost 0 bases, J lost 7 bases, and 9 bases lay in between. Germline-derived CDR1 and CDR2 are MGHRA and YSYEKL. CDR3 loop: CASSQEGGSGYTF. In nucleotides, the CDR3 is TGCGCCAGCAGCCAAGAGGGGGGGTCTGGCTACACCTTC.

This clone was observed once. The chain employs TRBV15 and TRBJ2-3, with 8 bases lining up with TRBD1. Germline-derived CDR1 and CDR2 are LNHNV and YYDKDF (reference sequence). The CDR3 has 13 amino acids. V trimming: 7 bases; J trimming: 4 bases; junction bases outside the gene matches: 4. The CDR3 here is CATTGGRADTQYF. CDR3 DNA: TGTGCCACCACAGGGGGCCGGGCAGATACGCAGTATTTT.

This clone has more than one count but fewer than ten. The genes are TRBV3-1 (or the pseudogene TRBV3-2) and TRBJ2-5, with a possible D match to TRBD1 (5 bases). Trimming removed 4 bases at V and 5 bases at J, with 11 bases between. The CDR3 extends over 13 amino acids. CDR1 LGHDT and CDR2 YNNKEL come from the germline V gene (reference sequence). The CDR3 nucleotides are TGTGCCAGCAGCCCCCAGGGTTGGGAGACCCAGTACTTC. Residues: CASSPQGWETQYF.

The chain carries TRBV29-1 and TRBJ1-4, with D tentatively TRBD1 (6 bases). CDR1 and CDR2 from the germline V gene are SQVTM and ANQGSEA. The CDR3 sequence is 14 residues long. V lost 6 bases and J lost 5, with 16 bases in between. The CDR3 spells CSVKTDRGNEKLFF. In DNA form, the CDR3 reads TGCAGCGTCAAAACGGACAGAGGGAATGAAAAACTGTTTTTT. The whole variable domain, remainder taken from reference TRBV29-1 and TRBJ1-4, is SAVISQKPSRDICQRGTSLTIQCQVDSQVTMMFWYRQQPGQSLTLIATANQGSEATYESGFVIDKFPISRPNLTFSTLTVSNMSPEDSSIYLCSVKTDRGNEKLFFGSGTQLSVL.

As to this clone: Additional DNA sequences in this sample encode the identical CDR3. The genes are TRBV18 and TRBJ1-1; D is unclear. The V gene lost 3 bases and the J gene lost 0 bases, with 8 bases spanning the gap. The germline CDR1 and CDR2 sequences are KGHSH and LQKENI. The CDR3 has 14 amino acids. DNA for the CDR3: TGTGCCAGCTCACCCCAGTCGATGAACACTGAAGCTTTCTTT. Amino acids: CASSPQSMNTEAFF.

J is TRBJ2-7 and V is TRBV3-1 (or the pseudogene TRBV3-2); weak D call: TRBD1 (7 bases). The germline V gene has CDR1 LGHDT and CDR2 YNNKEL (reference sequence). The CDR3 is made up of 14 amino acids. With 1 base removed from V and 3 bases from J, the gap between germline ends came to 10 bases. The CDR3 DNA is TGTGCCAGCAGCCAAGTTCAGGGGGGCTACGAGCAGTACTTC. The encoded protein is CASSQVQGGYEQYF.

This chain connects TRBV5-1 to TRBJ2-5; TRBD2 is a possible D gene (6 bases). The germline V gene encodes CDR1 SGHRS and CDR2 YFSETQ. The CDR3 is 14 residues long. V was shortened by 0 bases and J by 2 bases, with 8 bases between the two germline ends. CDR3 nucleotide sequence: TGCGCCAGCAGCTTGGTGGGGGGACAAGAGACCCAGTACTTC. It yields the protein CASSLVGGQETQYF.

The chain links TRBV18 to TRBJ2-6, with D possibly matching TRBD1 (5 bases). CDR1 is KGHSH and CDR2 is LQKENI in the germline V gene. The length of the CDR3 is 18 residues. Trimming took off 4 bases at V and 0 bases at J, with 16 bases between the two ends. DNA for the CDR3: TGTGCCAGCTCACTCTACGGGCAGGGCGTCTCTGGGGCCAACGTCCTGACTTTC. This sequence encodes CASSLYGQGVSGANVLTF.

This CDR3 is CASSQDDPLLAMGDEQFF. For the CDR3, the DNA is TGTGCCAGCAGCCAAGATGATCCCCTCCTAGCGATGGGAGATGAGCAGTTCTTC. The chain is built from TRBV14 and TRBJ2-1, with D perhaps TRBD2 (6 bases). Trimming left V 0 bases short and J 8 bases short, with 23 bases between. There are 18 residues in the CDR3. Germline values: CDR1 SGHDN, CDR2 FVKESK.